The present entry profiles one T cell receptor (beta chain) with its context. The clone's antigen remains unknown. Base qualities are not provided; no much larger clone lies one nucleotide away. From the germline V gene, CDR1 is LGHNA and CDR2 is YNFKEQ. The CDR3 sequence holds 16 residues, the cysteine and phenylalanine included. Here the CDR3 DNA is all that survives: 48 bases in frame from base 1. Germline trimming amounts to 3 bases on V and 0 bases on J, with 8 as the count of junction bases outside the gene matches. TCRbeta CDR3 regions were amplified from genomic DNA by means of the immunoSEQ Assay, a bias-controlled multiplex PCR. In the source study's methods: Nucleated cell counts per sample were estimated from amplification of reference gene primers within the assay. To quantify the absolute abundance of each unique TCRbeta CDR3 rearrangement, sequence reads were collapsed and filtered. Productive Simpson clonality was computed per sample as the square root of Simpson's diversity index over productive rearrangements. TCRdb retrieved this table from immuneACCESS and kept in-frame rearrangements only. Not all clones are present; in checked studies, unresolved V genes account for under half, and no reason is known for the remainder. V and J calls and clone size are those listed in that table; D and trimming were worked out from the DNA. The sample table holds hundreds of thousands of clones, of which 88% were seen once. Around 0.7% of the sample belongs to the ten largest clones.

Whole blood was collected in K2EDTA tubes by collaborating institutions according to the institutions' own protocols. Collaborator samples were shipped for TCRbeta analysis as frozen whole blood, isolated PBMCs, or DNA extracted from either sample type. The data originate from a study of blood T cell repertoires in COVID-19 (dated by TCRdb to the early 2020s). At the level of the whole study: The collaborator samples originated in the United States, Italy and Spain and spanned the acute and convalescent phases of COVID-19. Nearly every sample came with metadata listing a de-identified subject ID, COVID-19 status, age in years and sex. The dataset comprised deeply sampled blood TCRbeta repertoires from subjects exposed to, actively infected with, or recovered from COVID-19. The samples were drawn from two sources: the first 160 participants of the ongoing ImmuneRACE study, and fewer than 1,500 subjects contributed by 6 global collaborators. The prospective study material was composed of cDNA or gDNA derived from T cells, B-cell-depleted T cells, or PBMCs. HLA class I and class II types, where available, came from metadata supplied by the sample provider rather than from assay-based typing. The repertoires were made available in a free public database intended to serve as a resource for research on the immune response to SARS-CoV-2. General conclusions and limits of the study: How much clinical and demographic metadata was included differed by source and by participant, and the metadata was provided uncurated.

The sample taken for sequencing was peripheral blood. The V gene is TRBV4-2 and the J gene is TRBJ2-7; 7 bases in the junction line up with TRBD2. This receptor was identified in a human donor in a cohort sampled during active COVID-19. The DNA sequence is as follows: TGTGCCAGCAGCCATGAAAGCGGGGAAAGCTCCTACGAGCAGTACTTC. This yields the protein CASSHESGESSYEQYF.